This T cell receptor (beta chain) was recovered during a study of Ad26.COV2.S vaccination and SARS-CoV-2 variants. Study context: The study gave Ad26.COV2.S intramuscularly, once or twice 56 days apart.

This CDR3 comprises 16 residues. CDR1 and CDR2 from the germline V gene are SGHNT and YYREEE (reference sequence). Trimming removed 0 bases at V and 3 bases at J, with 15 bases between. Specified treatment: some 20 received Ad26.COV2.S at low or high dose, single or two shots; roughly five received placebo; per-sample allocation not given. Sampling was done on day 63 after the first vaccine or placebo injection. Immunization relied on an Ad26 vector, which expressed Wuhan-strain SARS-CoV-2 spike. Sequenced by immunoSEQ multiplex PCR; TCRdb stores in-frame clones only, minus some. The sample lists about 320,000 clones, approximately 87% occurring once.

The sequenced sample was peripheral blood, obtained in a trial of Ad26.COV2.S vaccine versus placebo. The receptor was derived from a person between 18 and 65 years old who received the Ad26.COV2.S COVID-19 vaccine or a placebo. This chain connects TRBV5-4 to TRBJ1-2, with a possible D match to TRBD1 (5 bases). CDR3 in DNA: TGTGCCAGCAGCTTGGAAGAGGTGGAGGGGCACTATGGCTACACCTTC. Translated, it gives CASSLEEVEGHYGYTF.